This is a list of T cell receptor beta chains from one sample in a study of OX40 agonist ivuxolimab in advanced cancers. Method: immunoSEQ multiplex PCR; TCRdb's copy keeps in-frame clones and lacks some. The table has roughly 71,000 clones, around 88% seen once; the top ten hold around 0.56%. Here the sequenced sample was CD4+ or CD8+ T cells sorted from blood, taken in a trial of the OX40 agonist ivuxolimab. Receptors originate from an adult with an advanced solid tumor such as melanoma, head and neck, liver or kidney cancer. CDR3s include the opening cysteine and the closing phenylalanine or tryptophan. A D gene is named only where the DNA matches it firmly. Some rows have no size entry. The others give once, few or many, or a class for an expanded clone.

d_gene | abundance | j_gene | v_gene | CDR3aa | CDR3nt
NA | few | TRBJ2-2 | TRBV29-1 | CSVEKGKRTGELFF | TGCAGCGTTGAGAAGGGGAAAAGGACCGGGGAGCTGTTTTTT
NA | NA | TRBJ1-2 | TRBV19 | CASSIPPGLGLYGYTF | TGTGCCAGTAGTATTCCCCCCGGGCTGGGACTCTATGGCTACACCTTC
NA | NA | TRBJ1-4 | TRBV21-1 | CASSKYGPNEKLFF | TGTGCCAGCAGCAAATATGGTCCGAATGAAAAACTGTTTTTT
NA | NA | TRBJ1-2 | TRBV5-6 | CASSYGTYGYTF | TGTGCCAGCAGCTACGGAACCTATGGCTACACCTTC
TRBD1 | once | TRBJ1-3 | TRBV7-9 | CASSTTGVGNTIYF | TGTGCCAGCAGCACTACAGGGGTTGGAAACACCATATATTTT
TRBD1 | NA | TRBJ2-3 | TRBV27 | CASKPGQHTDTQYF | TGTGCCAGCAAACCGGGACAGCACACAGATACGCAGTATTTT
NA | NA | TRBJ1-4 | TRBV4-2 | CASSQTLAATNEKLFF | TGTGCCAGCAGCCAAACCCTAGCTGCAACTAATGAAAAACTGTTTTTT
NA | few | TRBJ1-3 | TRBV19 | CASSILPGASGNTIYF | TGTGCCAGTAGTATCCTCCCGGGCGCATCTGGAAACACCATATATTTT
NA | NA | TRBJ1-1 | TRBV9 | CASSVGDTGAAFF | TGTGCCAGCAGCGTAGGAGACACCGGGGCGGCTTTCTTT
TRBD1 | NA | TRBJ1-6 | TRBV2 | CASTTQGAGSPLHF | TGTGCCAGCACCACCCAGGGGGCGGGTTCACCCCTCCACTTT
NA | NA | TRBJ1-2 | TRBV5-1 | CASSSTVNYGYTF | TGCGCCAGCAGCTCGACAGTGAACTATGGCTACACCTTC
NA | NA | TRBJ2-1 | TRBV5-4 | CASSFDGNEQFF | TGTGCCAGCAGCTTTGACGGCAATGAGCAGTTCTTC
NA | NA | TRBJ1-5 | TRBV11-2 | CASSLVHNQPQHF | TGTGCCAGCAGCTTAGTGCACAATCAGCCCCAGCATTTT
NA | NA | TRBJ2-3 | TRBV5-1 | CASSTGGGISTDTQYF | TGCGCCAGCAGCACCGGTGGCGGAATTAGCACAGATACGCAGTATTTT
NA | NA | TRBJ1-5 | TRBV6-5 | CASSYGGDSNQPQHF | TGTGCCAGCAGTTACGGCGGAGATAGCAATCAGCCCCAGCATTTT
NA | NA | TRBJ1-4 | TRBV30 | CAWSVGWRSGTQIEKLFF | TGTGCCTGGAGTGTTGGGTGGCGCTCCGGGACACAAATAGAAAAACTGTTTTTT
NA | NA | TRBJ1-4 | TRBV7-9 | CASSLGLEEKLFF | TGTGCCAGCAGCTTAGGCTTGGAGGAAAAACTGTTTTTT
TRBD1 | NA | TRBJ1-5 | TRBV7-9 | CASSRGTGERSGQPQHF | TGTGCCAGCAGCCGCGGGACAGGGGAAAGGAGCGGTCAGCCCCAGCATTTT
TRBD1 | NA | TRBJ1-2 | TRBV5-6 | CASSRGQGFYGYTF | TGTGCCAGCAGCAGGGGACAGGGCTTCTATGGCTACACCTTC
NA | NA | TRBJ2-3 | TRBV15 | CATSRDGASITDTQYF | TGTGCCACCAGCAGAGACGGGGCATCGATCACAGATACGCAGTATTTT
NA | NA | TRBJ2-5 | TRBV6-5 | CASSYSTGHQETQYF | TGTGCCAGCAGTTACTCGACCGGGCATCAAGAGACCCAGTACTTC
NA | NA | TRBJ1-2 | TRBV6-5 | CAASSYSNGYTF | TGTGCTGCCAGCAGTTATAGTAATGGCTACACCTTC
NA | NA | TRBJ1-1 | TRBV11-2 | CASSLDLFGGATAFF | TGTGCCAGCAGCTTAGACCTTTTTGGGGGCGCAACGGCTTTCTTT
NA | NA | TRBJ2-3 | TRBV5-1 | CASSLATGSTDTQYF | TGCGCCAGCAGCTTGGCGACGGGGAGCACAGATACGCAGTATTTT
NA | NA | TRBJ2-2 | TRBV14 | CASSQGPGSRELFF | TGTGCCAGCAGCCAAGGTCCAGGAAGTAGGGAGCTGTTTTTT
TRBD1 | NA | TRBJ2-6 | TRBV13 | CASSLVAGTGRFGANVLTF | TGTGCCAGCAGCTTAGTAGCCGGGACAGGGCGATTTGGGGCCAACGTCCTGACTTTC
NA | NA | TRBJ1-6 | TRBV11-2 | CASTTEGYSPLHF | TGTGCCAGCACCACCGAGGGGTACTCACCCCTCCACTTT
NA | NA | TRBJ2-4 | TRBV5-6 | CASSLVRAQNRLAKNIQYF | TGTGCCAGCAGCTTGGTAAGGGCCCAAAACAGACTAGCCAAAAACATTCAGTACTTC
NA | NA | TRBJ1-1 | TRBV19 | CASSIKTMNTEAFF | TGTGCCAGTAGTATCAAGACCATGAACACTGAAGCTTTCTTT
NA | NA | TRBJ2-3 | TRBV6-6 | CASSSEQGADTQYF | TGTGCCAGCAGTTCGGAGCAGGGAGCAGATACGCAGTATTTT
NA | few | TRBJ2-7 | TRBV19 | CASSSTRPGEQYF | TGTGCCAGTAGTAGTACACGACCGGGGGAGCAGTACTTC
NA | NA | TRBJ2-1 | TRBV6-5 | CASSLMLGYNEQFF | TGTGCCAGCAGTCTTATGCTGGGCTACAATGAGCAGTTCTTC
NA | NA | TRBJ2-1 | TRBV28 | CASTHWDEQFF | TGTGCCAGCACCCACTGGGATGAGCAGTTCTTC
NA | once | TRBJ1-1 | TRBV6-5 | CASSYSRGRAFF | TGTGCCAGCAGTTACTCACGAGGACGGGCTTTCTTT
NA | once | TRBJ2-3 | TRBV6-6 | CASSRHRVLSTDTQYF | TGTGCCAGCAGTCGCCACCGGGTACTAAGCACAGATACGCAGTATTTT
NA | NA | TRBJ1-6 | TRBV7-2 | CASSSQTPGNSPLHF | TGTGCCAGCAGCTCACAGACTCCGGGCAATTCACCCCTCCACTTT
TRBD2 | NA | TRBJ2-7 | TRBV2 | CASLREVSSYEQYF | TGTGCCAGCCTCCGGGAGGTGAGCTCCTACGAGCAGTACTTC
TRBD2 | few | TRBJ2-4 | TRBV5-1 | CASSLAEVASGGKNIQYF | TGCGCCAGCAGCTTGGCCGAGGTAGCTAGCGGGGGCAAAAACATTCAGTACTTC
NA | NA | TRBJ2-1 | TRBV11-2 | CASSPDGGGYNEQFF | TGTGCCAGCAGCCCAGACGGAGGTGGGTACAATGAGCAGTTCTTC
NA | NA | TRBJ2-7 | TRBV9 | CASSVGGTTTYEQYF | TGTGCCAGCAGCGTAGGGGGAACTACAACCTACGAGCAGTACTTC
NA | NA | TRBJ1-4 | TRBV5-6 | CASGERDNEKLFF | TGTGCCAGCGGTGAACGTGATAATGAAAAACTGTTTTTT
NA | few | TRBJ2-7 | TRBV6-1 | CASELLGGLVQYF | TGTGCCAGCGAACTCCTAGGGGGGTTGGTGCAGTACTTC
NA | NA | TRBJ2-6 | TRBV19 | CASSPGANVLTF | TGTGCCAGTAGTCCCGGGGCCAACGTCCTGACTTTC
NA | NA | TRBJ1-1 | TRBV10-3 | CAINAGTLTGTEAFF | TGTGCCATCAACGCTGGGACTTTAACGGGCACTGAAGCTTTCTTT
TRBD1 | NA | TRBJ1-2 | TRBV18 | CASSPSRGTAYGYTF | TGTGCCAGCTCACCAAGTAGGGGGACAGCTTATGGCTACACCTTC
NA | NA | TRBJ2-6 | TRBV2 | CASSVHSSGANVLTF | TGTGCCAGCAGCGTCCATTCCTCTGGGGCCAACGTCCTGACTTTC
NA | NA | TRBJ1-3 | TRBV5-1 | CASSLAGSRNSGNTIYF | TGCGCCAGCAGCTTGGCTGGTTCCCGCAACTCTGGAAACACCATATATTTT
TRBD1 | NA | TRBJ1-1 | TRBV6-6 | CASSSADRRTEAFF | TGTGCCAGCAGCTCAGCGGACAGGAGGACTGAAGCTTTCTTT
NA | NA | TRBJ2-5 | TRBV5-1 | CASSLGTTLRETQYF | TGCGCCAGCAGCTTGGGGACTACCCTCCGGGAGACCCAGTACTTC